Listed below are T cell receptor beta chains from one sample, sequenced in a study of beta chain features in type 1 diabetes. The repertoire was sequenced with immunoSEQ multiplex PCR; TCRdb's copy has only in-frame clones and lacks some. The sample carries about 320,000 clones, 12% to 15% recorded once. The specimen was central memory CD4+ T cells from blood. The receptors derive from a man aged 25 to 40 in good health. Each CDR3 is given with its conserved first and last residue. A D gene is named only where the DNA matches it firmly. Not all rows give a size; the values are once, few, many and, for expanded clones, a class.

clone size	V gene	J gene	D gene	CDR3 DNA	CDR3 protein
many	TRBV4-3	TRBJ2-3	.	TGCGCCAGCAGCCAAGATGGGCTAGCGGGGGACAGGGCGCAGTATTTT	CASSQDGLAGDRAQYF
few	TRBV15	TRBJ1-4	TRBD1	TGTGCCACCAGCATTCGCTTGACAGGGGAGGGGAGCAAACTGTTTTTT	CATSIRLTGEGSKLFF
many	TRBV28	TRBJ2-2	TRBD2	TGTGCCAGCAGTTTAAGTAGATTTGCCGGGAGGTACACCGGGGAGCTGTTTTTT	CASSLSRFAGRYTGELFF
.	TRBV5-4	TRBJ2-2	.	TGTGCCAGCAGCTCCTACCTAGCGAACACCGGGGAGCTGTTTTTT	CASSSYLANTGELFF
few	TRBV7-8	TRBJ2-5	TRBD2	TGTGCCAGCAGCTTTAGCGGGGGGCGGGAGCAGTACTTC	CASSFSGGREQYF
few	TRBV5-5	TRBJ1-1	.	TGCGCCAGCAGCCAAGGAATGAACACTGAAGCTTTCTTT	CASSQGMNTEAFF
few	TRBV6-5	TRBJ2-3	.	TGTGCCAGCAGTTACTCGCAGGGGCCCCCAGATACGCAGTATTTT	CASSYSQGPPDTQYF
many	TRBV9	TRBJ2-4	.	TGTGCCAGCAGCTACCAGGGGGGGAACATTCAGTACTTC	CASSYQGGNIQYF
.	TRBV5-1	TRBJ2-3	.	TGCGCCAGCGGGACGGAGGCCGGACAGCGGTATTTT	CASGTEAGQRYF
many	TRBV2	TRBJ1-1	.	TGTGCCAGCACATCAGAAGAGGGATTGGCCACTGAAGCTTTCTTT	CASTSEEGLATEAFF
.	TRBV5-1	TRBJ2-3	.	TGCGCCAGCAGCAGCGAGGGGTACACAGATACGCAGTATTTT	CASSSEGYTDTQYF
.	TRBV4-3	TRBJ1-2	.	TGCGCCAGCAGCCAAGAAAGCCCCGCCGGGGCGGGAGGTGGCTACACCTTC	CASSQESPAGAGGGYTF
.	TRBV11-2	TRBJ2-1	.	TGTGCCAGCAGCCCAGTGGGGAATAGTGAGCAGTTCTTC	CASSPVGNSEQFF
few	TRBV30	TRBJ1-1	.	TGTGCCTGGAGTAAGCTTCCAGGGACTGAAGCTTTCTTT	CAWSKLPGTEAFF
few	TRBV4-3	TRBJ2-5	TRBD1	TGCGCCAGCAGCCAAGGTCGAGGGGGCCAGTGGGAGACCCAGTACTTC	CASSQGRGGQWETQYF
.	TRBV7-6	TRBJ1-3	.	TGTGCCAGCAGCTTAGCCGCGGCAGCCTCTGGAAACACCATATATTTT	CASSLAAAASGNTIYF
many	TRBV5-6	TRBJ1-2	.	TGTGCCAGCAGCCACACGCGGGGACTCTCCGGCTACACCTTC	CASSHTRGLSGYTF
.	TRBV29-1	TRBJ2-1	.	TGCAGCGTTGGGTCAGGCGGTTACAATGAGCAGTTCTTC	CSVGSGGYNEQFF
many	TRBV7-9	TRBJ2-3	.	TGTGCCAGCAGCTCTTGGCCCGCAAACACAGATACGCAGTATTTT	CASSSWPANTDTQYF
few	TRBV29-1	TRBJ1-5	.	TGCAGCGTTGTCTGGGGCAATCAGCCCCAGCATTTT	CSVVWGNQPQHF
few	TRBV5-1	TRBJ1-4	TRBD1	TGCGCCAGCAGCGAGGGACAGGGATCGGGAAAACTGTTTTTT	CASSEGQGSGKLFF
few	TRBV20-1	TRBJ2-3	.	TGCAGTGCTAGCCGTGAAGATACGCAGTATTTT	CSASREDTQYF
many	TRBV7-9	TRBJ2-2	.	TGTGCCAGCAGCTTAGACGTCGTCCCGGGGCAGCTGTTTTTT	CASSLDVVPGQLFF
many	TRBV28	TRBJ1-4	.	TGTGCCATAAACGGACACCCTCCGAGAGAGGCGGTTTTT	CAINGHPPREAVF
few	TRBV6-6	TRBJ2-2	TRBD1	TGTGCCAGCAGTTGGGACAGGGGCACCGGGGAGCTGTTTTTT	CASSWDRGTGELFF
few	TRBV10-3	TRBJ2-3	TRBD2	TGTGCCATCAGTGAGTCCGGGACTAGCGGGGGACGTACAGATACGCAGTATTTT	CAISESGTSGGRTDTQYF
few	TRBV9	TRBJ2-3	.	TGTGCCAGCAGCGCGGGCAATAGAGGGGATACGCAGTATTTT	CASSAGNRGDTQYF
.	TRBV5-1	TRBJ2-6	.	TGCGCCAGCAGCTTGTCCGGCCAGCAGGGGGCCAACGTCCTGACTTTC	CASSLSGQQGANVLTF
few	TRBV6-1	TRBJ2-5	.	TGTGCCAGCAGTGCCCGGGCCAACCAAGAGACCCAGTACTTC	CASSARANQETQYF
few	TRBV7-8	TRBJ1-5	.	TGTGCCAGCAGCCCGGACGGCGTGGAGAATCAGCCCCAGCATTTT	CASSPDGVENQPQHF
.	TRBV18	TRBJ1-3	.	TGTGCCAGCTCAGCCGGAGCCTCTGGAAACACCATATATTTT	CASSAGASGNTIYF